Shown below are 13 T cell receptor beta chains from a single sample sequenced in a study of Tregs in tolerant kidney transplant recipients. Assay: immunoSEQ multiplex PCR; the TCRdb copy retains only in-frame clones and omits some. The sample gives about 240,000 clones, 84% of which show up once; 0.64% is in the top ten. Specimen: CD4+ T cells from blood. All receptors come from a human donor in good health.

This clone was seen a single time. The chain recombines TRBV7-9 with TRBJ1-5, with D unclear. CDR3 size: 13 residues. In germline, CDR1 is SEHNR, CDR2 FQNEAQ (reference sequence). V lost 7 bases, J lost 7 bases, and 14 bases lay in between. This CDR3 reads CASTLVDSQPQHF. The CDR3 DNA is TGTGCCAGCACCCTAGTAGATTCACAGCCCCAGCATTTT.

The count of this clone is one. The chain employs TRBV7-9 and TRBJ1-4, with D maybe TRBD1 (5 bases). Trimming removed 7 bases from V and 5 bases from J, with 14 bases in between. Germline values: CDR1 SEHNR, CDR2 FQNEAQ (reference sequence). The CDR3 has 14 amino acids. Written as DNA, the CDR3 is TGTGCCAGCACCCCGCGGGGCCCAAATGAAAAACTGTTTTTT. Translated, it gives CASTPRGPNEKLFF. Drawing the rest from reference TRBV7-9 and TRBJ1-4, the complete variable domain is DTGVSQNPRHKITKRGQNVTFRCDPISEHNRLYWYRQTLGQGPEFLTYFQNEAQLEKSRLLSDRFSAERPKGSFSTLEIQRTEQGDSAMYLCASTPRGPNEKLFFGSGTQLSVL.

The chain recombines TRBV7-2 with TRBJ2-4; D might be TRBD1 or TRBD2, each matching 5 bases. The germline V gene encodes CDR1 SGHTA and CDR2 FQGNSA. With 7 bases removed from V and 0 bases from J, the gap between germline ends came to 16 bases. CDR3 length: 16 residues. CDR3 nucleotides: TGTGCCAGCACGGCGGCCGGGGCCATAGCCAAAAACATTCAGTACTTC. Amino acid sequence: CASTAAGAIAKNIQYF.

The V call is TRBV5-4, the J call TRBJ2-1; 8 bases agree with TRBD2. Germline lookup yields CDR1 SGHNT and CDR2 YYREEE (reference sequence). The CDR3 extends over 16 amino acids. The trim removed 3 bases at V and 4 bases at J, leaving 9 bases unmatched. The CDR3 DNA reads as TGTGCCAGCAGCTCAGTCTCTGGACTAGCTTACAATGAGCAGTTCTTC. Translation gives CASSSVSGLAYNEQFF.

Remarks on this clone: The sample contains more than one DNA sequence encoding this CDR3. The V call is TRBV5-1, the J call TRBJ1-2; D might be TRBD1 (6 bases). CDR3 length: 15 amino acids. V lost 5 bases to trimming and J lost 4 bases, with 18 bases between them. Germline CDR1 and CDR2: SGHRS and YFSETQ. The CDR3: CASSTGTQLSYGYTF. CDR3 nucleotide sequence: TGCGCCAGCAGTACCGGGACACAACTCTCCTATGGCTACACCTTC.

The chain joins TRBV10-3 to TRBJ1-2; the match to TRBD1 covers 8 bases. Germline CDR1 ENHRY, CDR2 SYGVKD. With V trimmed by 6 bases and J by 8 bases, 8 bases remained unmatched. This CDR3 is 13 amino acids long. The DNA of the CDR3 is TGTGCCATCAGCCCTGGACAGGGCTACGGCTACACCTTC. Amino acids: CAISPGQGYGYTF.

The chain has TRBV10-1 and TRBJ1-5, with D unclear. Germline-derived CDR1 and CDR2 are WNHNN and SYGVQD (reference sequence). CDR3 length equals 15 residues. V dropped 0 bases and J dropped 4 bases, with 10 bases sitting between them. The CDR3 loop is CASSESVGLNQPQHF. Written as DNA, the CDR3 is TGCGCCAGCAGTGAGTCGGTGGGGTTAAATCAGCCCCAGCATTTT.

This rearrangement joins TRBV6-1 to TRBJ1-2; 10 nucleotides match TRBD1. Germline assignment: CDR1 MNHNS and CDR2 SASEGT. The trim removed 6 bases at V and 8 bases at J, leaving 9 bases unmatched. This CDR3 comprises 14 residues. The CDR3 loop reads CASRKTGGIEGYTF. In DNA, the CDR3 is TGTGCCAGCAGGAAGACAGGGGGCATAGAAGGCTACACCTTC.

This clone was detected only once. This rearrangement joins TRBV5-6 to TRBJ2-1; 7 bases map to TRBD2. Losses at the gene ends were 4 bases for V and 5 bases for J; bases not matched to a gene: 15. The CDR3 runs to 17 residues. From germline, CDR1 is SGHDT and CDR2 YYEEEE. CDR3 protein: CASSRLAAGSGDNEQFF. DNA for the CDR3: TGTGCCAGCAGCCGGCTGGCAGCGGGGAGCGGGGACAATGAGCAGTTCTTC.

V is TRBV20-1 and J is TRBJ1-2; D possibly corresponds to TRBD1 (5 bases). From germline, CDR1 is DFQATT and CDR2 SNEGSKA (reference sequence). V lost 4 bases and J lost 8, with 8 bases in between. The CDR3 sequence is 10 residues long. CDR3 protein: CSAKGVGYTF. CDR3 coding DNA: TGCAGTGCTAAAGGGGTCGGCTACACCTTC.

V gene TRBV9 combines with J gene TRBJ2-3; D unclear. The CDR3 is 14 amino acids. Germline CDR1 reads SGDLS; CDR2 reads YYNGEE. With 0 bases removed from V and 3 bases from J, the gap between germline ends came to 8 bases. The CDR3 nucleotides read TGTGCCAGCAGCGTAGCACCACAGACAGATACGCAGTATTTT. Its translation: CASSVAPQTDTQYF. Using reference TRBV9 and TRBJ2-3 for the parts outside the CDR3, the full variable domain is DSGVTQTPKHLITATGQRVTLRCSPRSGDLSVYWYQQSLDQGLQFLIQYYNGEERAKGNILERFSAQQFPDLHSELNLSSLELGDSALYFCASSVAPQTDTQYFGPGTRLTVL.

The J gene is TRBJ2-7, the V gene TRBV6-5; no clear D. Trimming removed 2 bases from V and 3 bases from J, with 8 bases in between. CDR1 and CDR2 (germline): MNHEY, SVGAGI. This CDR3 has 13 amino acids. The CDR3 DNA follows: TGTGCCAGCAGTTACGGCCTCAACTACGAGCAGTACTTC. This translates into CASSYGLNYEQYF.

The chain recombines TRBV7-3 with TRBJ2-1; a weak D match, TRBD1 (6 bases). CDR1 SGHTA and CDR2 FQGTGA come from the germline V gene. Trimming took off 3 bases at V and 6 bases at J, with 12 bases between the two ends. The CDR3 extends over 14 amino acids. DNA of the CDR3: TGTGCCAGCAGCTTGTCCACAGGGCCCAATGAGCAGTTCTTC. Its translation is CASSLSTGPNEQFF.